This TCR beta chain derives from a study of cytomegalovirus exposure and HLA in healthy donors. Background on the study: In terms of ancestry, the Caucasian-associated cluster contained about 80% of the 300 to 400 genotyped donors.

General study results and limits: Most TCRs appeared rarely, but some public TCRs recurred in many donors.

Of note for this clone: As yet, its antigen is unknown.

A multiplex PCR was run with 60 Vbeta primers and 13 Jbeta primers. The data were produced by immunoSEQ multiplex PCR, yet TCRdb's version contains in-frame clones alone and is incomplete. Among approximately 200,000 clones, 79% were seen once, and the ten largest hold about 1.4%. The CDR3 spans 13 residues. Germline values: CDR1 MNHEY, CDR2 SVGAGI. Trimming removed 2 bases from V and 4 bases from J, with 7 bases in between. The sequence came from a girl aged 5 to 17 in good health and CMV-seropositive. Sequenced sample: PBMCs. The J gene is TRBJ2-3, the V gene TRBV6-5; possibly TRBD2 for D (5 bases). CDR3 in DNA: TGTGCCAGCAGTTACCAACTAGCAGATACGCAGTATTTT. Its protein is CASSYQLADTQYF.